These 24 T cell receptor beta chains share one sample of origin, sequenced in a study of blood T cell repertoires in COVID-19. Some clones are missing from TCRdb's copy, which holds only in-frame ones; the method was immunoSEQ multiplex PCR. The sample has approximately 160,000 clones; over 70% are singletons. Sequencing used peripheral blood. Source of these receptors: a man between 65 and 80 years old with acute or convalescent COVID-19.

The chain uses TRBV12-3 or TRBV12-4 and TRBJ1-5; the match to TRBD1 covers 8 bases. V lost 3 bases, J lost 16 bases, and 8 bases stayed unmatched. CDR3 size: 12 residues. The CDR3 region has the DNA TGTGCCAGCAGTTTCAGCGACAGGGGAAGTCATTTT. Its translation is CASSFSDRGSHF.

The rearrangement links TRBV10-1 to TRBJ1-1; D is possibly TRBD1 (6 bases). The V and J ends lost 2 bases and 1 base respectively, with 14 bases between them. This CDR3 contains 16 residues. The germline CDR1 and CDR2 sequences are WNHNN and SYGVQD (reference sequence). Here the CDR3 reads CASSERIGTRNTEAFF. For the CDR3, the DNA is TGCGCCAGCAGTGAGCGTATTGGGACACGGAACACTGAAGCTTTCTTT.

The chain is built from TRBV11-2 and TRBJ1-2, with D unclear. Germline CDR1 SGHAT, CDR2 FQNNGV. V dropped 5 bases and J dropped 7 bases, with 8 bases sitting between them. The CDR3 extends over 11 amino acids. The CDR3 region is CASSPLCGYTF. As DNA, the CDR3 is TGTGCCAGCAGCCCTCTCTGTGGCTACACCTTC.

This sequence joins TRBV25-1 and TRBJ1-1, with D perhaps matching TRBD1 (6 bases). The CDR3 covers 14 residues. Trimming cost V 4 bases and J 1 base, with 10 bases left between them. Germline V gene data show CDR1 as MGHDK and CDR2 as SYGVNS. The CDR3, as DNA: TGTGCCAGCAGTGCCTCGACAGGGAACACTGAAGCTTTCTTT. Protein: CASSASTGNTEAFF.

The rearrangement links TRBV18 to TRBJ1-5; D gene uncertain. V was shortened by 3 bases and J by 0 bases, with 6 bases between the two germline ends. The CDR3 length is 14 residues. CDR1 is KGHSH and CDR2 is LQKENI in the germline V gene. In nucleotides, the CDR3 is TGTGCCAGCTCACCGAGGTATAGCAATCAGCCCCAGCATTTT. Translated, it gives CASSPRYSNQPQHF.

V usage is TRBV7-6 and J usage is TRBJ2-1; TRBD2 matches 10 bases. The CDR3 totals 15 residues. Germline V gene sequence: CDR1 SGHVS, CDR2 FNYEAQ. With 2 bases clipped from V and 7 bases from J, the junction kept 5 bases outside the gene matches. CDR3 sequence (DNA): TGTGCCAGCAGCTTATACACTAGCGGGGAAAATGAGCAGTTCTTC. Its protein product is CASSLYTSGENEQFF.

The chain is built from TRBV21-1 and TRBJ2-2; no check of the table's D call, TRBD1, against the DNA was made. TRBV21-1 is classified as a pseudogene. CDR3 length: 13 residues. This CDR3 is CASRTIPHGELFF. In DNA form, the CDR3 reads TGTGCCAGCAGGACAATTCCCCACGGGGAGCTGTTTTTT.

The gene calls are TRBV7-2 and TRBJ1-5; D call uncertain. Germline V CDR1 and CDR2: SGHTA, FQGNSA. The CDR3 length is 16 residues. Deletions cut 2 bases from V and 3 bases from J, with 14 bases between. CDR3 residues: CASSLNTAGNNQPQHF. The DNA for the CDR3 is TGTGCCAGCAGCTTAAACACAGCGGGGAACAATCAGCCCCAGCATTTT. Using reference TRBV7-2 and TRBJ1-5 for the parts outside the CDR3, the full variable domain is GAGVSQSPSNKVTEKGKDVELRCDPISGHTALYWYRQSLGQGLEFLIYFQGNSAPDKSGLPSDRFSAERTGGSVSTLTIQRTQQEDSAVYLCASSLNTAGNNQPQHFGDGTRLSIL.

The chain uses TRBV21-1 and TRBJ2-1; the listed D gene, TRBD1, was not tested against the DNA. TRBV21-1 is annotated as a pseudogene. The CDR3 is 17 amino acids. The CDR3 DNA reads TGTGCCAGCAGCAAAGGCACTCGCACAGTCTCCTACAATGAGCAGTTCTTC. Its protein product is CASSKGTRTVSYNEQFF.

This chain links TRBV10-3 with TRBJ1-4; a possible D gene is TRBD1 (6 bases). The ends were cut back, 4 bases at V and 5 bases at J, with 8 bases in the middle. The CDR3 has 13 amino acids. Germline CDR1 and CDR2: ENHRY and SYGVKD. This CDR3 is CAISGGQNEKLFF. CDR3 bases: TGTGCCATCAGTGGGGGACAAAATGAAAAACTGTTTTTT.

The chain has TRBV2 and TRBJ2-1, with a tentative D call TRBD1 (5 bases). This CDR3 is 14 amino acids long. Trimming took 7 bases from V and 2 from J, leaving 12 bases between them. The germline V gene encodes CDR1 SNHLY and CDR2 FYNNEI. The DNA of the CDR3 is TGTGCCAGCACTGATCCAGGGACCTACAATGAGCAGTTCTTC. It codes for CASTDPGTYNEQFF.

The V and J genes are TRBV28 and TRBJ1-2, with 7 bases that match TRBD1. Looked up from germline, CDR1 is MDHEN and CDR2 is SYDVKM. V lost 6 bases to trimming and J lost 4 bases; unmatched junction nucleotides: 5. The CDR3 covers 13 residues. In nucleotides, the CDR3 is TGTGCCAGCAGCGTCGGACAGGTCTATGGCTACACCTTC. It translates to CASSVGQVYGYTF.

The chain uses TRBV3-1 (or the pseudogene TRBV3-2) and TRBJ2-1; D is ambiguous. The CDR3 consists of 14 residues. Germline V gene lookup returns CDR1 LGHDT and CDR2 YNNKEL (reference sequence). The germline V and J ends were trimmed by 0 bases and 12 bases, with 15 bases remaining between them. The CDR3 DNA follows: TGTGCCAGCAGCCAAGAGTCCGCTTCCGCCGGGCAGTTCTTC. It specifies CASSQESASAGQFF.

This chain links TRBV27 with TRBJ1-1; 7 nucleotides match TRBD1. V shed 5 bases and J 5 bases; nucleotides not matched to a gene: 11. This CDR3 region has 15 residues. Germline assignment: CDR1 MNHEY and CDR2 SMNVEV (reference sequence). Here the CDR3 DNA reads TGTGCCAGCAGTATGGACAGGCCGCGCTCAACTGAAGCTTTCTTT. Residues: CASSMDRPRSTEAFF.

The chain recombines TRBV19 with TRBJ2-1; TRBD1 matches at 7 bases. Losses at the gene ends were 3 bases for V and 0 bases for J; bases not matched to a gene: 8. This CDR3 is 17 amino acids long. CDR1 and CDR2 (germline): LNHDA, SQIVND (reference sequence). The CDR3 loop reads CASSIPSTGPSYNEQFF. Written as DNA, the CDR3 is TGTGCCAGTAGTATTCCATCGACAGGGCCCTCCTACAATGAGCAGTTCTTC.

The chain carries TRBV5-6 and TRBJ2-3; TRBD2 is a possible D gene (6 bases). This CDR3 has 15 residues. CDR1 and CDR2 from the germline V gene are SGHDT and YYEEEE. Trimming pared 1 base from V and 2 bases from J, leaving 11 bases between. CDR3 coding DNA: TGTGCCAGCAGCTTGATGCAGGGACTCACAGATACGCAGTATTTT. Its protein is CASSLMQGLTDTQYF.

This clone was counted once. This chain joins TRBV27 and TRBJ2-1; tentatively, D is TRBD1 (6 bases). V lost 2 bases and J 5 bases, leaving 13 bases between the germline ends. CDR1 and CDR2 from the germline V gene are MNHEY and SMNVEV (reference sequence). The CDR3 loop spans 15 amino acids. CDR3: CASSLIWGPHNEQFF. Here the CDR3 DNA reads TGTGCCAGCAGTTTAATCTGGGGGCCCCACAATGAGCAGTTCTTC.

V gene TRBV10-1 combines with J gene TRBJ2-3; the D gene is possibly TRBD2 (7 bases). Germline V lookup: CDR1 WNHNN, CDR2 SYGVQD (reference sequence). Trimming took off 0 bases at V and 3 bases at J, with 13 bases between the two ends. This CDR3 has 16 residues. The CDR3 DNA follows: TGCGCCAGCAGTGAGTCGGGGGGGGCCGGTACAGATACGCAGTATTTT. Translating it yields CASSESGGAGTDTQYF.

V is TRBV24-1 and J is TRBJ1-3; D uncertain. This CDR3 contains 14 residues. Germline CDR1 is KGHDR and CDR2 is SFDVKD. V lost 6 bases, J lost 0 bases, and 8 bases lay in between. DNA for the CDR3: TGTGCCACCAGTCCCGGGAGCTCTGGAAACACCATATATTTT. Its protein product is CATSPGSSGNTIYF.

This clone has more than one count but fewer than ten. The chain is built from TRBV29-1 and TRBJ2-2; 7 positions agree with TRBD1. CDR3 length equals 12 residues. V gave up 5 bases and J gave up 5 bases; unmatched junction bases: 2. The germline V gene has CDR1 SQVTM and CDR2 ANQGSEA. CDR3 DNA sequence: TGCAGCGTTACGACAGGGACCGGGGAGCTGTTTTTT. It codes for CSVTTGTGELFF.

The chain carries TRBV7-9 and TRBJ1-1; tentatively, D is TRBD1 (6 bases). V dropped 5 bases and J dropped 10 bases, with 17 bases sitting between them. CDR3 length equals 13 residues. The germline V gene has CDR1 SEHNR and CDR2 FQNEAQ (reference sequence). The CDR3 spells CASSPNRVMRAFF. CDR3 DNA: TGTGCCAGCAGCCCGAACAGGGTTATGCGAGCTTTCTTT.

The chain has TRBV6-5 and TRBJ1-1, with 7 bases identical to TRBD1. V was pared by 6 bases and J by 1 base, with 5 bases of the junction left unmatched. The length of the CDR3 is 14 residues. Germline V gene lookup returns CDR1 MNHEY and CDR2 SVGAGI. Here the CDR3 reads CASRARDRNTEAFF. For the CDR3, the DNA is TGTGCCAGCAGAGCGAGGGACAGGAACACTGAAGCTTTCTTT.

This sequence joins TRBV19 and TRBJ2-5; 7 bases map to TRBD2. The CDR3 has 12 residues. Germline V gene sequence: CDR1 LNHDA, CDR2 SQIVND (reference sequence). V lost 3 bases and J lost 5; bases outside the gene matches: 0. The CDR3 sequence is CASSMRGETQYF. As DNA, the CDR3 is TGTGCCAGTAGTATGCGGGGGGAGACCCAGTACTTC.

This chain uses TRBV6-2 or TRBV6-3 with TRBJ2-7; D perhaps matches TRBD1 (6 bases). Germline loops: CDR1 MNHEY, CDR2 SVGEGT. CDR3 length: 14 residues. V dropped 6 bases and J dropped 4 bases, with 16 bases sitting between them. The CDR3 DNA reads TGTGCCAGCAGCCCCCCAGGGGCGACTTACGAGCAGTACTTC. This sequence encodes CASSPPGATYEQYF.